This TCR beta chain was sequenced in a study of CD8 T cells in ankylosing spondylitis. Regarding the study as a whole: Reported data indicate significant enrichment of disease-linked clones within matched ankylosing spondylitis synovial fluid. A TCR beta motif of roughly 8 highly homologous variants seemed to mark ankylosing spondylitis blood.

This clonotype appeared a few times. Its antigen remains unidentified. TCRdb itself ran the 5' RACE reads through MiXCR, one entry per CDR3 protein. The sample includes approximately 300,000 distinct CDR3 sequences, 8% of them seen just once. Germline CDR1 MDHEN, CDR2 SYDVKM. Between the trimmed V and J ends, which lost 6 bases and 7 bases, there was a span of 16 bases. This CDR3 comprises 14 residues. V and J are TRBV28 and TRBJ2-4, with D perhaps matching TRBD1 (8 bases). Sequenced input: blood, either unsorted or a sorted T cell fraction (not recorded which). This TCR was sampled from a male donor with ankylosing spondylitis. CDR3 sequence reads: CASSTDREGNIQYF. CDR3 DNA: TGTGCCAGCAGCACGGACAGGGAGGGGAACATTCAGTACTTC.